The clone carrying this T cell receptor (beta chain) was counted only a few times. The data are from a study of human T cells and chemical hapten exposure. Study summary: How much TCR each sample yielded varied, mostly because pooled library volumes differed slightly.

The time point denotes: pre-sensitization, week 0. Noted treatment: therapeutic diphenylcyclopropenone sensitization with weekly scalp DPC. The CDR3 has 12 amino acids. The V end lost 5 bases, the J end lost 3 bases, and 11 bases lay between the germline ends. Germline CDR1 reads DFQATT; CDR2 reads SNEGSKA (reference sequence). The library labeled individual cDNA molecules by adding unique molecular identifiers to them. TCRdb ran MiXCR on the RACE reads and lists one entry per CDR3 protein. The sample yields tens of thousands of distinct CDR3 sequences, roughly 9.8% seen once. The gene calls are TRBV20-1 and TRBJ2-7, with no clear D. The sample was whole blood, taken in connection with sensitization to the hapten diphenylcyclopropenone (DPC). The receptor's source is a woman aged 50 to 60 with alopecia areata. Some clones in this sample may be carry-over from other donors' samples. The CDR3 sequence: CSALDPFYEQYF. The DNA for the CDR3 is TGCAGTGCTTTGGACCCATTCTACGAGCAGTACTTC.